The 5 T cell receptor beta chains in this list originate from one sample, sequenced in a study of radiotherapy plus CTLA-4 blockade in lung cancer. TCRdb keeps only in-frame clones here, not all; method: immunoSEQ multiplex PCR. The table includes about 51,000 clones, around 79% detected once. This sample comprised peripheral blood, obtained from a patient treated with radiotherapy plus ipilimumab. The receptors were gathered from a human donor with non-small cell lung cancer whose response to radiotherapy plus ipilimumab could not be evaluated.

The CDR3 region is CASRTTENNQPQHF. DNA of the CDR3: TGTGCCAGCAGGACGACAGAGAACAATCAGCCCCAGCATTTT. This sequence joins TRBV6-5 and TRBJ1-5, with D maybe TRBD1 (5 bases). This CDR3 has 14 residues. The V end lost 6 bases, the J end lost 3 bases, and 12 bases lay between the germline ends. Germline lookup yields CDR1 MNHEY and CDR2 SVGAGI.

The V and J genes are TRBV30 and TRBJ1-4; maybe TRBD1 (5 bases). Germline V gene lookup returns CDR1 GTSNPN and CDR2 SVGIG (reference sequence). CDR3 length: 16 amino acids. The germline V and J ends were trimmed by 2 bases and 8 bases, with 21 bases remaining between them. The CDR3 reads CAWSSSYGTEGEKLFF. In DNA, the CDR3 is TGTGCCTGGAGTTCCTCATATGGGACTGAGGGAGAAAAACTGTTTTTT.

This clone was seen only a few times. The genes are TRBV10-3 and TRBJ1-5, with D perhaps TRBD1 (6 bases). The CDR3 sequence is 14 residues long. CDR1 is ENHRY and CDR2 is SYGVKD in the germline V gene. Trimming cost V 11 bases and J 5 bases, with 19 bases left between them. CDR3 protein: CASRGGSGDQPQHF. CDR3 coding DNA: TGTGCCTCAAGAGGGGGATCTGGGGATCAGCCCCAGCATTTT.

This chain uses TRBV7-9 with TRBJ2-1, with 9 bases matching TRBD2. Germline loops: CDR1 SEHNR, CDR2 FQNEAQ (reference sequence). The CDR3 contains 14 residues. V gave up 4 bases and J gave up 6 bases; unmatched junction bases: 4. The CDR3 spells CASSSGGGANEQFF. The CDR3 nucleotides read TGTGCCAGCAGCTCAGGCGGGGGGGCCAATGAGCAGTTCTTC.

J is TRBJ1-4 and V is TRBV2; weak D call: TRBD1 (6 bases). The CDR3 covers 13 residues. V was shortened by 5 bases and J by 15 bases, with 19 bases between the two germline ends. CDR1 is SNHLY, CDR2 FYNNEI, per germline. The CDR3 DNA follows: TGTGCCAGCAGTCTAGAGGGGGTCGGGACGGTGTTTTTT. Amino acids: CASSLEGVGTVFF.